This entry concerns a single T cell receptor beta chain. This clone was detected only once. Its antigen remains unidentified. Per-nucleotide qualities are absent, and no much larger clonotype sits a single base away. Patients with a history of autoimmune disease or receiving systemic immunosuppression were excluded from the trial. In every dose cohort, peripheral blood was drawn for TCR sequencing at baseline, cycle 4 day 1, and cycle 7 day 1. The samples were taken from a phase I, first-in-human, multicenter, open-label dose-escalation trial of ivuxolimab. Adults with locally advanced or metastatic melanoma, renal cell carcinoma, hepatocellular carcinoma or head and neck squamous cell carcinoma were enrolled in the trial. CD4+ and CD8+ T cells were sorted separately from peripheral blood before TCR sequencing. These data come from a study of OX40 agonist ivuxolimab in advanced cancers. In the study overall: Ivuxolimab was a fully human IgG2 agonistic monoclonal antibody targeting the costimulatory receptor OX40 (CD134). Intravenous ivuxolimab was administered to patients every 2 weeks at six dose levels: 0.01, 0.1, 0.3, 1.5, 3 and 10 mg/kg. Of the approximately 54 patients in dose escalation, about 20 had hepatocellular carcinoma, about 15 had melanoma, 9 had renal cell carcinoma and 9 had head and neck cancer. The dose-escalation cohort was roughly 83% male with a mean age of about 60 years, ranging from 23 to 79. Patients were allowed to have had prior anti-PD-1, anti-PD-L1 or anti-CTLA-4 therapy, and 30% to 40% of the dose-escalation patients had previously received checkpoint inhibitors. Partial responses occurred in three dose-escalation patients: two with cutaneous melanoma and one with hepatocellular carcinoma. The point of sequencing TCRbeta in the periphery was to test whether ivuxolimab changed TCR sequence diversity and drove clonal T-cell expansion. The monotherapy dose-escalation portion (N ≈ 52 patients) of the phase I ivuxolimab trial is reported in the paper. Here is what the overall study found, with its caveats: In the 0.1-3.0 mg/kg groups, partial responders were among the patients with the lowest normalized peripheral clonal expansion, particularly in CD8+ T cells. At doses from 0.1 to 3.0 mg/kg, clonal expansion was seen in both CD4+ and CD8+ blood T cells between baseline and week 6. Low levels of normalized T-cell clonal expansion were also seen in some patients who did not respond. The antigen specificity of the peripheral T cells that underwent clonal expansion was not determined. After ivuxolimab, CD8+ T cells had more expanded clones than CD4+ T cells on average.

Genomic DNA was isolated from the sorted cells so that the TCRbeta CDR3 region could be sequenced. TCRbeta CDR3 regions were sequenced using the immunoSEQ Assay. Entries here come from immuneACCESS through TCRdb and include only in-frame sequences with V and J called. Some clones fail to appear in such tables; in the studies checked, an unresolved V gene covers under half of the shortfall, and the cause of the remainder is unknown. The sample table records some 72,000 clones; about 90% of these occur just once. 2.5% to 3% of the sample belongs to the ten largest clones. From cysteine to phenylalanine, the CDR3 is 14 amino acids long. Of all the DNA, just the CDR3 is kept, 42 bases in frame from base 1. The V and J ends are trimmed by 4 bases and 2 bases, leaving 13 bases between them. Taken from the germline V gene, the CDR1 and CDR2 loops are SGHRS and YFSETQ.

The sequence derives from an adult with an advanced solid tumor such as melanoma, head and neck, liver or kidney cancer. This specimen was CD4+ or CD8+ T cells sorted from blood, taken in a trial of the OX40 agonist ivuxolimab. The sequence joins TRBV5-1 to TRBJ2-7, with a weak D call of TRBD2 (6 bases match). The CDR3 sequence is CASSPSSATYEQYF. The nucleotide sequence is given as TGCGCCAGCAGCCCTTCTAGCGCTACCTACGAGCAGTACTTC. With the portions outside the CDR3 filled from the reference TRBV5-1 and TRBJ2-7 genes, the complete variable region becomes KAGVTQTPRYLIKTRGQQVTLSCSPISGHRSVSWYQQTPGQGLQFLFEYFSETQRNKGNFPGRFSGRQFSNSRSEMNVSTLELGDSALYLCASSPSSATYEQYFGPGTRLTVT.